The 32 T cell receptor beta chains given below trace back to one sample, sequenced in a study of CD8 T cells in ankylosing spondylitis (dated by TCRdb to 2016 to 2017). Library generation was performed with 5' RACE. Sequencer: Illumina HiSeq 2500. The public reads were run again by TCRdb, first through fastp at Q25 and then through MiXCR, and only productive beta chains were kept. Duplicate CDR3 protein sequences are folded into a single record with the most common DNA and genes. Present in this sample are about 360,000 distinct CDR3 sequences, 20% to 25% of which were seen just once. The ten largest clonotypes hold approximately 14% of the sample. Sequencing was carried out using blood, either unsorted or a sorted T cell fraction (not recorded which). The source of these receptors is a male donor with ankylosing spondylitis or in good health (not recorded which).

This clonotype was observed a handful of times. V and J are TRBV4-1 and TRBJ2-1; the D call may be TRBD1 or TRBD2 (6 bases each). This CDR3 contains 18 residues. The germline V and J ends were trimmed by 1 base and 8 bases, with 24 bases remaining between them. Per germline, CDR1 MGHRA and CDR2 YSYEKL. CDR3 in amino acids: CASSQVMALSGAADEQFF. The CDR3 DNA is TGCGCCAGCAGCCAAGTCATGGCACTATCGGGGGCGGCCGATGAGCAGTTCTTC.

The sample holds a few counts of this clonotype. V is TRBV7-3 and J is TRBJ2-5; 8 bases are shared with TRBD2. In germline, CDR1 is SGHTA, CDR2 FQGTGA. The CDR3 has 16 amino acids. The V gene end was trimmed by 1 base and the J gene end by 0 bases; junction bases not matched to a gene: 4. The CDR3 coding sequence is TGTGCCAGCAGCTTAAACGGGGGGGAGTACCAAGAGACCCAGTACTTC. This translates into CASSLNGGEYQETQYF. The variable domain in full, completed from reference TRBV7-3 and TRBJ2-5, reads GAGVSQTPSNKVTEKGKYVELRCDPISGHTALYWYRQSLGQGPEFLIYFQGTGAADDSGLPNDRFFAVRPEGSVSTLKIQRTERGDSAVYLCASSLNGGEYQETQYFGPGTRLLVL.

Only a few counts were recorded for this clonotype. The rearrangement joins TRBV12-3 or TRBV12-4 to TRBJ2-1; no firm D call. V was pared by 5 bases and J by 6 bases, with 14 bases between. CDR3 length: 14 amino acids. The CDR3, as DNA: TGTGCCAGCAGTCAACCCGACGGATTCAATGAGCAGTTCTTC. This sequence encodes CASSQPDGFNEQFF.

V is TRBV10-2 and J is TRBJ2-1; TRBD2 agrees at 8 bases. Per the germline V gene, CDR1 is WSHSY and CDR2 is SAAADI. CDR3 length: 15 amino acids. With V trimmed by 4 bases and J by 4 bases, 6 bases remained unmatched. DNA for the CDR3: TGCGCCAGCAGTGGGATCGGGGGGGCATACAATGAGCAGTTCTTC. The encoded protein is CASSGIGGAYNEQFF.

This clonotype was picked up a small number of times. This chain connects TRBV4-1 to TRBJ2-5, with D maybe TRBD2 (6 bases). The CDR3 runs 16 residues. Germline values: CDR1 MGHRA, CDR2 YSYEKL. V was pared by 4 bases and J by 1 base, with 16 bases between. The DNA of the CDR3 is TGCGCCAGCAGCCGGAGTCCGGGGGACTCCCAAGAGACCCAGTACTTC. Amino acid sequence: CASSRSPGDSQETQYF.

V gene TRBV6-2 or TRBV6-3 combines with J gene TRBJ2-7, with 7 bases lining up with TRBD1. Germline loops: CDR1 MNHEY, CDR2 SVGEGT. CDR3 length: 15 amino acids. V lost 0 bases and J lost 0; bases outside the gene matches: 2. The CDR3 reads CASSYSRDSSYEQYF. The DNA of the CDR3 is TGTGCCAGCAGTTACTCAAGGGACAGCTCCTACGAGCAGTACTTC.

This clonotype has just a few counts. The chain is built from TRBV12-3 or TRBV12-4 and TRBJ2-1; TRBD1 might be the D (7 bases). V lost 8 bases to trimming and J lost 0 bases, with 14 bases between them. The CDR3 totals 15 residues. The CDR3 protein is CASETGRSSYNEQFF. In nucleotides, the CDR3 is TGTGCCAGCGAGACAGGGAGGAGCTCCTACAATGAGCAGTTCTTC.

This clonotype turned up a few times. This chain uses TRBV5-1 with TRBJ1-2; a possible D gene is TRBD1 (6 bases). Trimming cost V 0 bases and J 0 bases, with 9 bases left between them. There are 15 residues in the CDR3. Germline-derived CDR1 and CDR2 are SGHRS and YFSETQ. The CDR3 spells CASSLVTGPNYGYTF. As DNA, the CDR3 is TGCGCCAGCAGCTTGGTGACAGGTCCTAACTATGGCTACACCTTC.

In regard to this clonotype: The junction does not match germline at one end; this may be a read error. The gene calls are TRBV11-2 and TRBJ2-3; D not certain. CDR1 and CDR2 from the germline V gene are SGHAT and FQNNGV. The CDR3 runs 16 residues. The CDR3 loop is CASSLDVSMGTDTQYF. CDR3 nucleotide sequence: TGTGCCAGCAGCTTAGATGTCAGTATGGGCACAGATACGCAGTATTTC.

This clonotype was seen at least ten times. The V and J genes are TRBV3-1 and TRBJ2-4; the match to TRBD2 covers 14 bases. The CDR3 has 15 residues. The germline V gene has CDR1 LGHDT and CDR2 YNNKEL (reference sequence). Trimming removed 4 bases from V and 8 bases from J; junction bases left unmatched: 4. CDR3 protein: CASSRLAGGPDIQYF. In DNA form, the CDR3 reads TGTGCCAGCAGCCGACTAGCGGGGGGGCCGGACATTCAGTACTTC. Full variable domain (outside the CDR3, taken from reference TRBV3-1 and TRBJ2-4): DTAVSQTPKYLVTQMGNDKSIKCEQNLGHDTMYWYKQDSKKFLKIMFSYNNKELIINETVPNRFSPKSPDKAHLNLHINSLELGDSAVYFCASSRLAGGPDIQYFGAGTRLSVL.

A few counts support this clonotype. V usage is TRBV12-3 or TRBV12-4 and J usage is TRBJ2-7; D uncertain. The CDR3 loop spans 14 amino acids. Between the trimmed V and J ends, which lost 5 bases and 3 bases, there was a span of 14 bases. The chain's CDR3 is CASSPRSVDYEQYF. The CDR3 DNA sequence: TGTGCCAGCAGTCCCCGAAGCGTCGACTACGAGCAGTACTTC.

This sequence joins TRBV4-1 and TRBJ2-5; the match to TRBD2 covers 8 bases. The germline V gene encodes CDR1 MGHRA and CDR2 YSYEKL. V shed 1 base and J 4 bases; nucleotides not matched to a gene: 5. The CDR3 contains 15 residues. Here the CDR3 reads CASSQVDLAGETQYF. The CDR3, as DNA: TGCGCCAGCAGCCAAGTGGACCTAGCGGGAGAGACCCAGTACTTC.

This clonotype was seen a handful of times. The rearrangement joins TRBV10-2 to TRBJ2-1; TRBD1 matches at 8 bases. CDR1 and CDR2 from the germline V gene are WSHSY and SAAADI. V shed 4 bases, J shed 8 bases, and the junction held 4 bases outside the gene matches. The CDR3 totals 13 residues. The CDR3 DNA sequence: TGCGCCAGCAGTGGGACAGGGTATTATGAGCAGTTCTTC. Translated, it gives CASSGTGYYEQFF.

This clonotype was seen a few times. The rearrangement links TRBV5-6 to TRBJ2-5, with 7 bases identical to TRBD2. This CDR3 contains 14 residues. After removal of 7 bases from V and 5 bases from J, the junction contained 11 bases not matched to a gene. Germline-derived CDR1 and CDR2 are SGHDT and YYEEEE. CDR3 protein: CASGGEGTWETQYF. CDR3 DNA sequence: TGTGCCAGCGGCGGGGAGGGTACCTGGGAGACCCAGTACTTC.

This clonotype was counted only a few times. V gene TRBV4-1 combines with J gene TRBJ2-7; 13 positions agree with TRBD2. CDR1 and CDR2 from the germline V gene are MGHRA and YSYEKL. CDR3 length: 17 residues. The V gene end was trimmed by 0 bases and the J gene end by 2 bases; junction bases not matched to a gene: 4. This chain's CDR3 is CASSQETGTSGTYEQYF. DNA for the CDR3: TGCGCCAGCAGCCAAGAAACCGGGACTAGCGGGACCTACGAGCAGTACTTC.

The V call is TRBV29-1, the J call TRBJ2-7; 7 positions match TRBD1. Looked up from germline, CDR1 is SQVTM and CDR2 is ANQGSEA. The CDR3 consists of 15 residues. Unmatched junction bases numbered 9, after V lost 1 base and J lost 3 bases. CDR3: CSVEGWETGSYEQYF. CDR3 coding DNA: TGCAGCGTTGAAGGTTGGGAGACAGGGAGCTACGAGCAGTACTTC.

This clonotype was found a few times. The CDR3 reads CASSDYRVTNTGELFF. The CDR3 DNA follows: TGTGCCAGCAGTGACTACAGGGTAACGAACACCGGGGAGCTGTTTTTT. The V and J genes are TRBV25-1 and TRBJ2-2; D perhaps matches TRBD1 (6 bases). Germline CDR1 MGHDK, CDR2 SYGVNS. Deletions cut 3 bases from V and 0 bases from J, with 11 bases between. The CDR3 covers 16 residues.

This clonotype occurred a few times. The chain employs TRBV20-1 and TRBJ2-1, with a weak D call TRBD2 (6 bases). Trimming stripped 7 bases from V and 7 bases from J, with 14 bases between. Germline CDR1 and CDR2: DFQATT and SNEGSKA (reference sequence). This CDR3 is built from 12 residues. CDR3 region: CSGLPGENEQFF. Here the CDR3 DNA reads TGCAGTGGGCTTCCGGGGGAAAATGAGCAGTTCTTC.

Only a few counts were recorded for this clonotype. The chain joins TRBV27 to TRBJ2-7; TRBD1 aligns across 8 bases. This CDR3 has 17 amino acids. V shed 5 bases and J 2 bases; nucleotides not matched to a gene: 14. CDR1 is MNHEY, CDR2 SMNVEV, per germline (reference sequence). The CDR3 sequence is CASSGGTGLQPTYEQYF. CDR3 DNA sequence: TGTGCCAGCAGTGGCGGGACAGGATTACAACCTACCTACGAGCAGTACTTC.

The chain recombines TRBV11-2 with TRBJ1-1; unclear D gene. Per germline, CDR1 SGHAT and CDR2 FQNNGV. The CDR3 loop spans 13 amino acids. Trimming pared 4 bases from V and 1 base from J, leaving 7 bases between. The CDR3 sequence is CASSSNPNTEAFF. In nucleotides, the CDR3 is TGTGCCAGCAGCTCGAACCCGAACACTGAAGCTTTCTTT.

The chain links TRBV4-1 to TRBJ2-3; D may be TRBD2 (5 bases). The CDR3 has 13 amino acids. Deletions cut 0 bases from V and 10 bases from J, with 11 bases between. Germline-derived CDR1 and CDR2 are MGHRA and YSYEKL. CDR3: CASSQEPEGSQYF. The CDR3, as DNA: TGCGCCAGCAGCCAAGAACCTGAGGGATCGCAGTATTTT.

This clonotype appeared a few times. The J gene is TRBJ2-7, the V gene TRBV19; 9 bases are a match to TRBD1. The CDR3 loop spans 17 amino acids. The V and J ends lost 0 bases and 3 bases, in that order; junction bases with no gene match: 9. Germline CDR1 and CDR2: LNHDA and SQIVND (reference sequence). This chain's CDR3 is CASSIDLTGTGFYEQYF. The DNA of the CDR3 is TGTGCCAGTAGTATAGACCTCACCGGGACAGGGTTCTACGAGCAGTACTTC. The entire variable domain, with the rest obtained from reference TRBV19 and TRBJ2-7, is as follows: DGGITQSPKYLFRKEGQNVTLSCEQNLNHDAMYWYRQDPGQGLRLIYYSQIVNDFQKGDIAEGYSVSREKKESFPLTVTSAQKNPTAFYLCASSIDLTGTGFYEQYFGPGTRLTVT.

This clonotype was seen ten or more times. V usage is TRBV6-5 and J usage is TRBJ2-7, with 7 bases that match TRBD1. Germline CDR1 and CDR2: MNHEY and SVGAGI. The ends lost 4 bases at V and 0 bases at J; junction bases unmatched: 3. The CDR3 loop spans 14 amino acids. The CDR3 DNA sequence: TGTGCCAGCAGTTGGACAGGTTCCTCCTACGAGCAGTACTTC. Translated: CASSWTGSSYEQYF.

Here the CDR3 reads CASSYSEGAGYTF. In DNA form, the CDR3 reads TGTGCCAGCAGTTACTCGGAAGGAGCTGGCTACACCTTC. The chain recombines TRBV6-5 with TRBJ1-2; no clear D. Per the germline V gene, CDR1 is MNHEY and CDR2 is SVGAGI. Trimming cost V 0 bases and J 7 bases, with 9 bases left between them. The CDR3 has 13 amino acids.

This clonotype was counted at least ten times. The V and J genes are TRBV4-2 and TRBJ1-1; TRBD1 matches at 7 bases. Germline CDR1 is LGHNA and CDR2 is YNFKEQ. The CDR3 has 14 residues. Germline trimming cut 0 bases from V and 7 bases from J; bases unmatched to any gene: 5. The CDR3 DNA reads TGTGCCAGCAGCCAAGACCCCGGGGACAGTGAAGCTTTCTTT. Its translation: CASSQDPGDSEAFF.

This clonotype was observed a few times. The chain joins TRBV19 to TRBJ2-5; possibly TRBD2 for D (6 bases). The V gene's germline CDR1 is LNHDA and CDR2 SQIVND (reference sequence). The CDR3 covers 14 residues. V lost 3 bases and J 5 bases, leaving 13 bases between the germline ends. CDR3 coding DNA: TGTGCCAGTAGTATTGTTCCAGGGAGGGAGACCCAGTACTTC. Its protein is CASSIVPGRETQYF. Using reference TRBV19 and TRBJ2-5 for the parts outside the CDR3, the full variable domain is DGGITQSPKYLFRKEGQNVTLSCEQNLNHDAMYWYRQDPGQGLRLIYYSQIVNDFQKGDIAEGYSVSREKKESFPLTVTSAQKNPTAFYLCASSIVPGRETQYFGPGTRLLVL.

J is TRBJ2-7 and V is TRBV5-1, with 9 positions matching TRBD1. The CDR3 consists of 14 residues. Trimming cost V 4 bases and J 7 bases; bases outside gene matches: 9. CDR1 is SGHRS, CDR2 YFSETQ, per germline. The CDR3 DNA reads TGCGCCAGCAGCCCCTTGGACAGGGGCGAAGAGCAGTACTTC. The encoded protein is CASSPLDRGEEQYF.

This chain connects TRBV12-3 or TRBV12-4 to TRBJ2-7; D is tentatively TRBD1 or TRBD2 (5 bases each). Trimming cost V 6 bases and J 2 bases, with 17 bases left between them. CDR3 length: 15 residues. CDR3 protein: CASSPRGRETYEQYF. The CDR3 bases are TGTGCCAGCAGCCCGAGGGGCAGGGAGACCTACGAGCAGTACTTC.

This rearrangement joins TRBV6-1 to TRBJ1-1; no firm D call. The germline V gene has CDR1 MNHNS and CDR2 SASEGT. V dropped 8 bases and J dropped 0 bases, with 10 bases sitting between them. CDR3 length: 13 residues. CDR3 sequence: CASCRTMNTEAFF. The DNA for the CDR3 is TGTGCCAGCTGTCGGACCATGAACACTGAAGCTTTCTTT.

The sample holds a few counts of this clonotype. The chain has TRBV15 and TRBJ2-3; 8 bases fit TRBD2. V dropped 0 bases and J dropped 1; count of bases not matched to a gene: 6. The CDR3 totals 17 residues. Germline V lookup: CDR1 LNHNV, CDR2 YYDKDF (reference sequence). The CDR3 DNA sequence: TGTGCCACCAGCAGAGATTGGAGCGGGAGTCGCACAGATACGCAGTATTTT. The encoded protein is CATSRDWSGSRTDTQYF.

This clonotype was seen a handful of times. The chain couples TRBV15 to TRBJ2-5; 10 bases are a match to TRBD1. Trimming took 2 bases from V and 5 from J; bases not matched to a gene: 14. CDR3 length: 18 amino acids. Per the germline V gene, CDR1 is LNHNV and CDR2 is YYDKDF (reference sequence). Here the CDR3 reads CATSRLPIPGQGWETQYF. CDR3 nucleotides: TGTGCCACCAGCAGACTGCCTATCCCGGGACAGGGGTGGGAGACCCAGTACTTC.

The rearrangement joins TRBV29-1 to TRBJ2-1; D unclear. CDR1 is SQVTM, CDR2 ANQGSEA, per germline. V shed 5 bases and J shed 7 bases, with 15 bases lying between them. CDR3 size: 13 residues. The CDR3 loop is CSVRSWGQNEQFF. The DNA for the CDR3 is TGCAGCGTTCGTAGTTGGGGTCAGAATGAGCAGTTCTTC.